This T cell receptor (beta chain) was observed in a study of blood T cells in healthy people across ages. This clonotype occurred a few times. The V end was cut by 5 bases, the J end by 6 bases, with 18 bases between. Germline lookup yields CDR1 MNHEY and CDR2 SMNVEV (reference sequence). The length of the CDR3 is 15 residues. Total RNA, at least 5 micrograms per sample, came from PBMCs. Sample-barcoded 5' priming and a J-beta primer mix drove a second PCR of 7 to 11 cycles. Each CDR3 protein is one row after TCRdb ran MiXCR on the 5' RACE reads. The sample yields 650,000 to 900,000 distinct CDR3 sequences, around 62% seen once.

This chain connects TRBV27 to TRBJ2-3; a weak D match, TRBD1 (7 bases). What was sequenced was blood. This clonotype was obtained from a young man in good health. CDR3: CASSTYRGGRDTQYF. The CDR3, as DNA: TGTGCCAGCAGTACATACAGGGGTGGGAGGGATACGCAGTATTTT.